This T cell receptor (beta chain) was captured in a study of shared clonotypes between healthy human individuals. Only CD45RO-negative cells positively selected for CCR7 counted as naive CD8 cells, so terminally differentiated effector memory CD45RA+ cells were excluded. Profiled with immunoSEQ multiplex PCR; TCRdb holds only in-frame clones, not every one. The repertoire has approximately 810,000 clones, about 91% of them found once; the top ten carry under 30%. The CDR3 runs to 15 residues. Trimming cost V 6 bases and J 0 bases, with 15 bases left between them. CDR1 is SGHNT and CDR2 is YYREEE in the germline V gene (reference sequence). Overall study findings and caveats: Non-shared clonotypes showed lower generation probabilities than clonotypes common to all four donors.

About this clone itself: Its matching antigen is unknown.

Sequenced material: naive CD8+ T cells sorted from blood. The rearrangement joins TRBV5-4 to TRBJ1-1, with D unresolved. This receptor was identified in a man aged 25 to 40 in good health. This chain's CDR3 is CASTKADGMNTEAFF. DNA for the CDR3: TGTGCCAGCACCAAGGCGGACGGAATGAACACTGAAGCTTTCTTT.